The 17 T cell receptor beta chains in this list originate from one sample, sequenced in a study of spatial heterogeneity in lung cancer. TCRdb fed the 5' RACE reads into MiXCR, producing one record per CDR3 protein. Among over 50,000 distinct CDR3 sequences listed, approximately 8.9% were seen once. Time point: sample taken at primary tumor resection. The authors sequenced whole RNA from tumor, nontumor lung or frozen PBMC without sorting. The source was PBMCs, collected at surgery. These TCRs come from a female donor with early-stage non-small cell lung cancer.

In its sample, this clonotype ranks as medium-sized. The gene calls are TRBV6-2 or TRBV6-3 and TRBJ2-1, with no clear D. The CDR3 is 12 residues long. Germline CDR1 and CDR2: MNHEY and SVGEGT. V was cut by 2 bases and J by 7 bases, with 6 bases left in between. CDR3 region: CASSYRSNEQFF. The DNA for the CDR3 is TGTGCCAGCAGTTACCGGAGTAATGAGCAGTTCTTC.

This clonotype was picked up a small number of times. This chain links TRBV6-5 with TRBJ1-1, with D maybe TRBD1 (5 bases). This CDR3 comprises 15 residues. V lost 8 bases to trimming and J lost 1 base, with 17 bases between them. Germline V lookup: CDR1 MNHEY, CDR2 SVGAGI. The CDR3 region has the DNA TGTGCCAGCCAATACGGGGCAGAGCCGAACACTGAAGCTTTCTTT. As protein: CASQYGAEPNTEAFF.

CDR3 DNA sequence: TGTGCCAGCAGCCCACTCGGGGGGCGCGGCAAGGGTTCACCCCTCCACTTT. Protein: CASSPLGGRGKGSPLHF. The chain carries TRBV7-6 and TRBJ1-6; possible D gene TRBD1, 6 bases. The germline gives CDR1 SGHVS, CDR2 FNYEAQ. The length of the CDR3 is 17 residues. The ends were cut back, 5 bases at V and 9 bases at J, with 23 bases in the middle. The full variable domain, rest sourced from reference TRBV7-6 and TRBJ1-6, is GAGVSQSPRYKVTKRGQDVALRCDPISGHVSLYWYRQALGQGPEFLTYFNYEAQQDKSGLPNDRFSAERPEGSISTLTIQRTEQRDSAMYRCASSPLGGRGKGSPLHFGNGTRLTVT.

V gene TRBV21-1 combines with J gene TRBJ1-1; the table's D call, TRBD1, has no DNA check behind it. TRBV21-1 counts as a pseudogene. The CDR3 is 15 amino acids. The CDR3: CASSRDPGLNTEAFF. Here the CDR3 DNA reads TGTGCCAGCTCCCGGGACCCAGGTCTGAACACTGAAGCTTTCTTT.

V usage is TRBV30 and J usage is TRBJ1-1, with D maybe TRBD1 (6 bases). The CDR3 has 12 amino acids. The germline CDR1 and CDR2 sequences are GTSNPN and SVGIG (reference sequence). Trimming stripped 8 bases from V and 1 base from J, with 11 bases between. The CDR3 here is CAVATGNTEAFF. For the CDR3, the DNA is TGTGCCGTCGCGACAGGGAACACTGAAGCTTTCTTT. The full variable domain, completed using reference TRBV30 and TRBJ1-1, is SQTIHQWPATLVQPVGSPLSLECTVEGTSNPNLYWYRQAAGRGLQLLFYSVGIGQISSEVPQNLSASRPQDRQFILSSKKLLLSDSGFYLCAVATGNTEAFFGQGTRLTVV.

This clonotype was recorded a few times. The rearrangement links TRBV20-1 to TRBJ1-1; D remains ambiguous. The germline V gene encodes CDR1 DFQATT and CDR2 SNEGSKA (reference sequence). CDR3 size: 14 residues. V gave up 3 bases and J gave up 1 base, with 12 bases separating them. CDR3 nucleotide sequence: TGCAGTGCTAGGCAGGTCGGAAGGAACACTGAAGCTTTCTTT. It encodes CSARQVGRNTEAFF.

This clonotype was picked up many times. V gene TRBV24-1 combines with J gene TRBJ1-2; TRBD1 aligns across 8 bases. V shed 4 bases, J shed 4 bases, and the junction held 1 base outside the gene matches. Germline V lookup: CDR1 KGHDR, CDR2 SFDVKD. This CDR3 comprises 13 residues. CDR3 DNA: TGTGCCACCAGTGAAACAGGGGGCTATGGCTACACCTTC. This encodes CATSETGGYGYTF.

The chain employs TRBV2 and TRBJ1-3, with D perhaps TRBD1 (5 bases). V lost 6 bases and J lost 4, with 13 bases in between. The CDR3 length is 14 residues. Germline CDR1 is SNHLY and CDR2 is FYNNEI. The CDR3 reads CASRGLNGGNTIYF. CDR3 nucleotide sequence: TGTGCCAGCAGGGGACTCAACGGGGGAAACACCATATATTTT.

This chain connects TRBV28 to TRBJ1-1, with D possibly being TRBD1 (6 bases). The CDR3 covers 14 residues. In germline, CDR1 is MDHEN, CDR2 SYDVKM. Between the trimmed V and J ends, which lost 6 bases and 4 bases, there was a span of 15 bases. The CDR3 protein is CASRYRVMSTEAFF. The CDR3 nucleotides are TGTGCCAGCAGGTACAGGGTGATGAGCACTGAAGCTTTCTTT. Together with reference TRBV28 and TRBJ1-1, the CDR3 gives the full variable domain: DVKVTQSSRYLVKRTGEKVFLECVQDMDHENMFWYRQDPGLGLRLIYFSYDVKMKEKGDIPEGYSVSREKKERFSLILESASTNQTSMYLCASRYRVMSTEAFFGQGTRLTVV.

The V call is TRBV7-2, the J call TRBJ2-1, with unresolved D. Trimming removed 3 bases at V and 9 bases at J, with 6 bases between. Germline-derived CDR1 and CDR2 are SGHTA and FQGNSA. The CDR3 has 11 amino acids. CDR3 sequence reads: CASSFRSEQFF. In DNA, the CDR3 is TGTGCCAGCAGCTTCAGGAGTGAGCAGTTCTTC.

The chain carries TRBV29-1 and TRBJ2-5; 8 bases are a match to TRBD1. This CDR3 has 14 amino acids. The germline V gene has CDR1 SQVTM and CDR2 ANQGSEA. The J segment lost 5 bases and the V segment lost 2 bases, leaving 7 bases of the junction unmatched. The CDR3: CSVESQGAQETQYF. The CDR3 nucleotides are TGCAGCGTTGAATCGCAGGGGGCGCAGGAGACCCAGTACTTC.

This clonotype was detected many times. The chain joins TRBV7-3 to TRBJ2-3, with D perhaps TRBD2 (5 bases). V lost 5 bases to trimming and J lost 0 bases, with 9 bases between them. The CDR3 covers 14 residues. Per the germline V gene, CDR1 is SGHTA and CDR2 is FQGTGA. The CDR3 bases are TGTGCCAGCAGCCTCGGACTCAGCACAGATACGCAGTATTTT. Its translation is CASSLGLSTDTQYF.

This clonotype was found many times. The V and J genes are TRBV19 and TRBJ1-2; D is undetermined. The V and J ends lost 0 bases and 4 bases respectively, with 12 bases between them. Germline V lookup: CDR1 LNHDA, CDR2 SQIVND (reference sequence). The CDR3 spans 15 residues. The CDR3 region is CASSIDHSSAYGYTF. CDR3 DNA sequence: TGTGCCAGTAGTATAGATCACAGCTCTGCCTATGGCTACACCTTC.

This clonotype has more than one count but fewer than ten. V and J are TRBV12-5 and TRBJ1-6; TRBD1 matches 7 bases. Germline CDR1 reads LGHNT; CDR2 reads FRNRAP. The ends lost 6 bases at V and 5 bases at J; junction bases unmatched: 7. The CDR3 has 15 residues. CDR3 sequence: CASGLSDRNNSPLHF. The CDR3 coding sequence is TGTGCTAGTGGCCTATCGGACAGGAATAATTCACCCCTCCACTTT.

This clonotype was counted many times. The CDR3 region is CASSPERETQYF. The CDR3 DNA sequence: TGTGCCAGCTCACCGGAGAGAGAGACCCAGTACTTC. This chain connects TRBV18 to TRBJ2-5; D not certain. The V gene's germline CDR1 is KGHSH and CDR2 LQKENI. This CDR3 is built from 12 residues. Trimming removed 3 bases from V and 4 bases from J, with 6 bases in between.

The table lists this clonotype with a few counts. The chain recombines TRBV2 with TRBJ2-1, with TRBD2 identical over 13 bases. This CDR3 is 16 amino acids long. CDR1 is SNHLY and CDR2 is FYNNEI in the germline V gene. The V and J ends lost 6 bases and 7 bases, in that order; junction bases with no gene match: 9. CDR3 coding DNA: TGTGCCAGCAGACCGCCCGCGGGACTAGCGGGAAATGAGCAGTTCTTC. Translated, it gives CASRPPAGLAGNEQFF. The full variable domain, rest sourced from reference TRBV2 and TRBJ2-1, is EPEVTQTPSHQVTQMGQEVILRCVPISNHLYFYWYRQILGQKVEFLVSFYNNEISEKSEIFDDQFSVERPDGSNFTLKIRSTKLEDSAMYFCASRPPAGLAGNEQFFGPGTRLTVL.

This clonotype came up many times. The chain uses TRBV7-9 and TRBJ2-3, with 15 bases lining up with TRBD2. There are 17 residues in the CDR3. V lost 4 bases, J lost 4 bases, and 6 bases stayed unmatched. Germline-derived CDR1 and CDR2 are SEHNR and FQNEAQ (reference sequence). The CDR3 protein is CASSWGLAGGGADTQYF. The CDR3 nucleotides are TGTGCCAGCAGCTGGGGACTAGCGGGAGGAGGAGCAGATACGCAGTATTTT.